The rows below give T cell receptor beta chains drawn from one sample of a study of beta chain features in type 1 diabetes. Sequencing used immunoSEQ multiplex PCR; TCRdb keeps in-frame clones, though not all of them. The table shows some 500,000 clones, with 10% to 12% occurring only once. The sample was naive CD4+ T cells from blood. These receptors originate from a woman aged 18-35 years in good health. Each CDR3 is given with its conserved first and last residue. The D gene is left open where the match is weak. Clone size appears in some rows only: once, few, many, or a class for an expanded clone.

abundance: NA
d_gene: TRBD2
j_gene: TRBJ2-1
v_gene: TRBV30
CDR3aa: CAWAGTSGRAIYNEQFF
CDR3nt: TGTGCCTGGGCCGGGACTAGCGGGAGGGCCATCTACAATGAGCAGTTCTTC

abundance: NA
d_gene: NA
j_gene: TRBJ2-7
v_gene: TRBV29-1
CDR3aa: CSVMLQGRYEQYF
CDR3nt: TGCAGCGTTATGTTACAGGGGAGGTACGAGCAGTACTTC

abundance: NA
d_gene: NA
j_gene: TRBJ2-3
v_gene: TRBV5-1
CDR3aa: CASSLSDTQYF
CDR3nt: TGCGCCAGCAGCTTGTCGGATACGCAGTATTTT

abundance: NA
d_gene: TRBD2
j_gene: TRBJ2-3
v_gene: TRBV9
CDR3aa: CASGKAGVGTDTQYF
CDR3nt: TGTGCCAGCGGGAAAGCGGGAGTGGGAACAGATACGCAGTATTTT

abundance: NA
d_gene: NA
j_gene: TRBJ2-6
v_gene: TRBV27
CDR3aa: CASRLSGANVLTF
CDR3nt: TGTGCCAGCAGGCTCTCTGGGGCCAACGTCCTGACTTTC

abundance: few
d_gene: NA
j_gene: TRBJ2-7
v_gene: TRBV6-1
CDR3aa: CASSEVSGYEQYF
CDR3nt: TGTGCCAGCAGTGAGGTCTCGGGGTACGAGCAGTACTTC

abundance: NA
d_gene: NA
j_gene: TRBJ2-7
v_gene: TRBV15
CDR3aa: CATSRGGGGSYEQYF
CDR3nt: TGTGCCACCAGCAGAGGCGGTGGGGGGTCCTACGAGCAGTACTTC

abundance: NA
d_gene: NA
j_gene: TRBJ2-2
v_gene: TRBV7-9
CDR3aa: CASRDSAYTGELFF
CDR3nt: TGTGCCAGCAGGGATTCAGCATACACCGGGGAGCTGTTTTTT

abundance: NA
d_gene: NA
j_gene: TRBJ1-5
v_gene: TRBV7-9
CDR3aa: CASSYEGQPQHF
CDR3nt: TGTGCCAGCAGCTATGAAGGCCAGCCCCAGCATTTT

abundance: few
d_gene: NA
j_gene: TRBJ1-1
v_gene: TRBV5-4
CDR3aa: CASSTEQGNTEAFF
CDR3nt: TGTGCCAGCAGCACTGAACAGGGGAACACTGAAGCTTTCTTT

abundance: NA
d_gene: NA
j_gene: TRBJ2-7
v_gene: TRBV20-1
CDR3aa: CSAGRIEQYF
CDR3nt: TGCAGTGCAGGCCGCATTGAGCAGTACTTC

abundance: few
d_gene: TRBD1
j_gene: TRBJ1-5
v_gene: TRBV30
CDR3aa: CAFTTGGNQPQHF
CDR3nt: TGTGCCTTCACGACAGGGGGCAATCAGCCCCAGCATTTT

abundance: few
d_gene: NA
j_gene: TRBJ2-3
v_gene: TRBV11-2
CDR3aa: CASNLDEGRTDTQYF
CDR3nt: TGTGCCAGCAACCTCGATGAGGGGCGCACAGATACGCAGTATTTT

abundance: few
d_gene: NA
j_gene: TRBJ1-2
v_gene: TRBV10-2
CDR3aa: CASHSDYGYTF
CDR3nt: TGCGCCAGCCATTCGGACTATGGCTACACCTTC

abundance: NA
d_gene: NA
j_gene: TRBJ2-7
v_gene: TRBV7-6
CDR3aa: CASSSQGRTTYEQYF
CDR3nt: TGTGCCAGCAGCTCCCAGGGGAGGACCACCTACGAGCAGTACTTC

abundance: NA
d_gene: NA
j_gene: TRBJ1-5
v_gene: TRBV5-4
CDR3aa: CASSLEGGLGPQHF
CDR3nt: TGTGCCAGCAGCTTGGAGGGGGGTTTAGGACCCCAGCATTTT

abundance: few
d_gene: NA
j_gene: TRBJ2-1
v_gene: TRBV11-3
CDR3aa: CASSTLATSYNEQFF
CDR3nt: TGTGCCAGCAGCACGTTAGCGACCTCCTACAATGAGCAGTTCTTC

abundance: NA
d_gene: TRBD2
j_gene: TRBJ2-5
v_gene: TRBV5-4
CDR3aa: CASSLAFSGAGETQYF
CDR3nt: TGTGCCAGCAGCTTGGCATTTAGCGGGGCGGGGGAGACCCAGTACTTC

abundance: few
d_gene: TRBD2
j_gene: TRBJ2-7
v_gene: TRBV11-2
CDR3aa: CASSSLGTSDYEQYF
CDR3nt: TGTGCCAGCAGCTCGCTTGGGACTAGCGACTACGAGCAGTACTTC

abundance: NA
d_gene: NA
j_gene: TRBJ1-2
v_gene: TRBV29-1
CDR3aa: CSVWDTNPGGYTF
CDR3nt: TGCAGCGTATGGGACACAAATCCAGGGGGCTACACCTTC

abundance: few
d_gene: NA
j_gene: TRBJ1-5
v_gene: TRBV18
CDR3aa: CASSPSRADNQPQHF
CDR3nt: TGTGCCAGCTCACCAAGCCGGGCCGACAATCAGCCCCAGCATTTT

abundance: NA
d_gene: NA
j_gene: TRBJ2-7
v_gene: TRBV10-3
CDR3aa: CAISGSTGDVYEQYF
CDR3nt: TGTGCCATCAGTGGATCTACCGGGGACGTTTACGAGCAGTACTTC

abundance: few
d_gene: NA
j_gene: TRBJ2-5
v_gene: TRBV7-2
CDR3aa: CASSLVGVGTQYF
CDR3nt: TGTGCCAGCAGCTTGGTAGGGGTTGGGACCCAGTACTTC

abundance: few
d_gene: TRBD2
j_gene: TRBJ2-5
v_gene: TRBV25-1
CDR3aa: CASTPAGGYLETQYF
CDR3nt: TGTGCCAGCACCCCAGCGGGGGGGTACCTAGAGACCCAGTACTTC

abundance: few
d_gene: TRBD1
j_gene: TRBJ2-5
v_gene: TRBV29-1
CDR3aa: CSVDSKGQGIETQYF
CDR3nt: TGCAGCGTTGATTCCAAGGGACAGGGGATCGAGACCCAGTACTTC

abundance: few
d_gene: NA
j_gene: TRBJ2-1
v_gene: TRBV9
CDR3aa: CASSLRDTTYNEQFF
CDR3nt: TGTGCCAGCAGCCTCCGGGACACCACTTACAATGAGCAGTTCTTC

abundance: once
d_gene: TRBD1
j_gene: TRBJ1-4
v_gene: TRBV4-2
CDR3aa: CASSQDIPATGGWEKLFF
CDR3nt: TGTGCCAGCAGCCAAGATATCCCGGCGACAGGGGGTTGGGAAAAACTGTTTTTT